This TCR beta chain was retrieved from a study of high-grade serous ovarian cancer treatment subgroups. Overall study: Mean per sample: around 14,000 reads, around 7,300 unique TCR beta rearrangements. Study findings and constraints: Different patients shared almost no repertoire; same-patient tumors shared about 0.11 to 0.79.

This clone was detected only a few times. Its antigen remains unknown. TCRdb's table, derived via immunoSEQ multiplex PCR, lists solely in-frame clones and lacks some. This table has about 4,400 clones, 60% to 80% appearing once. The tumor samples were collected prior to definitive surgery or chemotherapy. Looked up from germline, CDR1 is MNHNS and CDR2 is SASEGT. The CDR3 runs to 13 residues. Trimming cost V 7 bases and J 6 bases, with 10 bases left between them. Input material: tumor tissue. This chain uses TRBV6-1 with TRBJ1-6, with D perhaps TRBD1 (5 bases). This clonotype originated in a human donor with high-grade serous ovarian cancer. CDR3: CASTREGNSPLHF. CDR3 sequence (DNA): TGTGCCAGCACCAGGGAGGGTAATTCACCCCTCCACTTT.